The T cell receptor beta chain described here comes from a study of T cell repertoires in cytomegalovirus infection. Study-level background: From public TCR beta signatures came an indication of both CMV infection and matching HLA type.

Findings and limits, study-wide: Carriage of CMV together with the relevant HLA was identifiable through cumulative public TCR beta family frequency. The ex vivo response was dominated by HLA-C-restricted CMV-specific TCR beta clonotypes.

Worth noting for this clonotype: Its antigen is not identified.

This CDR3 region has 14 residues. Trimming removed 4 bases at V and 3 bases at J, with 13 bases between. Germline-derived CDR1 and CDR2 are SQVTM and ANQGSEA. MiXCR, run by TCRdb on the reads, gives a single entry per CDR3 protein. Seen here are 300,000 to 450,000 distinct CDR3 sequences, 15% to 20% observed once, and the top ten hold around 10%. This TCR was sampled from a human donor in good health (CMV status not recorded). Some clones in this sample may be carry-over from other donors' samples. The chain uses TRBV29-1 and TRBJ2-1; TRBD2 is a possible D gene (6 bases). Sequencing used PBMCs. CDR3 DNA sequence: TGCAGCGTTGCCGGAGCGGACTACTACAATGAGCAGTTCTTC. It translates to CSVAGADYYNEQFF.